One and the same sample provided the 5 T cell receptor beta chains below, sequenced in a study of cytomegalovirus exposure and HLA in healthy donors. PCR employed 60 Vbeta and 13 Jbeta primers. Generated by immunoSEQ multiplex PCR, the TCRdb table keeps only in-frame clones and is missing some. The data contain about 130,000 clones, around three quarters of them seen just once; the ten biggest clones take up over 2.5%. Sequencing was done on a sample of PBMCs. These receptors were obtained from a woman aged 50 to 60 in good health and CMV-seronegative.

This chain connects TRBV7-9 to TRBJ1-4; 9 positions match TRBD1. V lost 4 bases to trimming and J lost 7 bases; unmatched junction nucleotides: 10. The CDR3 length is 16 residues. Germline assignment: CDR1 SEHNR and CDR2 FQNEAQ (reference sequence). For the CDR3, the DNA is TGTGCCAGCAGCTCAAATGCCGGGACAGGGACTGAAAAACTGTTTTTT. Its translation is CASSSNAGTGTEKLFF.

This chain joins TRBV11-2 and TRBJ2-1; TRBD1 aligns across 7 bases. The CDR3 consists of 16 residues. Germline CDR1 SGHAT, CDR2 FQNNGV. Trimming cost V 5 bases and J 7 bases; bases outside gene matches: 14. The CDR3 protein is CASSVNSGTVDNEQFF. CDR3 DNA: TGTGCCAGCAGCGTAAACTCCGGGACAGTGGATAATGAGCAGTTCTTC.

CDR3 region: CASSLLGRGNEQFF. In nucleotides, the CDR3 is TGTGCCAGCAGTTTATTAGGCCGGGGCAATGAGCAGTTCTTC. V and J are TRBV28 and TRBJ2-1, with D possibly being TRBD2 (5 bases). V lost 1 base and J lost 6, with 10 bases in between. This CDR3 spans 14 amino acids. Germline assignment: CDR1 MDHEN and CDR2 SYDVKM. The entire variable domain, with the rest obtained from reference TRBV28 and TRBJ2-1, is as follows: DVKVTQSSRYLVKRTGEKVFLECVQDMDHENMFWYRQDPGLGLRLIYFSYDVKMKEKGDIPEGYSVSREKKERFSLILESASTNQTSMYLCASSLLGRGNEQFFGPGTRLTVL.

The chain uses TRBV28 and TRBJ2-7; TRBD1 might be the D (6 bases). CDR1 and CDR2 (germline): MDHEN, SYDVKM. Trimming cost V 3 bases and J 3 bases, with 15 bases left between them. This CDR3 contains 15 residues. This CDR3 is CASSFSTGGYYEQYF. The CDR3 DNA is TGTGCCAGCAGTTTCTCGACAGGAGGCTACTACGAGCAGTACTTC.

This clone was counted a single time. The chain couples TRBV30 to TRBJ1-6; no clear D gene. The CDR3 is 14 amino acids. Trimming removed 3 bases from V and 1 base from J, with 7 bases in between. Germline V gives CDR1 GTSNPN, CDR2 SVGIG (reference sequence). CDR3 coding DNA: TGTGCCTGGAGAACGGGATCCTATAATTCACCCCTCCACTTT. As protein: CAWRTGSYNSPLHF.